These T cell receptor beta chains were read from a single sample in a study of T cells after yellow fever vaccination. MiXCR, run by TCRdb on the 5' RACE reads, gives a single entry per CDR3 protein. The data contain 300,000 to 350,000 distinct CDR3 sequences, approximately 4% of them singletons. The sample consisted of PBMCs, taken 15 days after the yellow fever booster vaccination. The receptor set was obtained from a young man who received the YFV17D yellow fever vaccine. Both conserved end residues are part of each CDR3. The D gene is left open where the match is weak. The listing skips clone size in some rows; elsewhere it reads once, few, many or a size class.

V gene: TRBV2; D gene: .; clone size: .; J gene: TRBJ1-5; CDR3 DNA: TGTGCCAGCAGTGAACAGGGGTGGGGCAATCAGCCCCAGCATTTT; CDR3 protein: CASSEQGWGNQPQHF
V gene: TRBV5-1; D gene: .; clone size: many; J gene: TRBJ1-1; CDR3 DNA: TGCGCCAGCAGCTTGGGATTCGGGCAGGCAAGCGGAGCTTTCTTT; CDR3 protein: CASSLGFGQASGAFF
V gene: TRBV2; D gene: TRBD1; clone size: few; J gene: TRBJ2-3; CDR3 DNA: TGTGCCAACGGATGGGACAGGGGTACGCAGTATTTT; CDR3 protein: CANGWDRGTQYF
V gene: TRBV10-3; D gene: TRBD1; clone size: .; J gene: TRBJ1-1; CDR3 DNA: TGTGCCACCACCCCGGCCGGGACAGTCACTGAAGCTTTCTTT; CDR3 protein: CATTPAGTVTEAFF
V gene: TRBV5-1; D gene: TRBD1; clone size: .; J gene: TRBJ2-1; CDR3 DNA: TGCGCCAGCAGCTATGACAGGGGGCCTTACAATGAGCAGTTCTTC; CDR3 protein: CASSYDRGPYNEQFF
V gene: TRBV20-1; D gene: .; clone size: few; J gene: TRBJ1-5; CDR3 DNA: TGCAGTGCTAGAGCTGCTTCAGGGATAAGCAATCAGCCCCAGCATTTT; CDR3 protein: CSARAASGISNQPQHF
V gene: TRBV7-9; D gene: TRBD1; clone size: many; J gene: TRBJ2-2; CDR3 DNA: TGTGCCAGCAGCTTTGGGACAGGCGGGGAGCTGTTTTTT; CDR3 protein: CASSFGTGGELFF
V gene: TRBV10-3; D gene: .; clone size: few; J gene: TRBJ2-6; CDR3 DNA: TGTGCCATCAGTGAGTCGGGGTGGGGGACGGCTGGGGCCAACGTCCTGACTTTC; CDR3 protein: CAISESGWGTAGANVLTF
V gene: TRBV20-1; D gene: .; clone size: .; J gene: TRBJ1-6; CDR3 DNA: TGCAGTGCCCCATGGGTAGGAGCTAATTCACCCCTCCACTTT; CDR3 protein: CSAPWVGANSPLHF
V gene: TRBV6-5; D gene: .; clone size: .; J gene: TRBJ1-2; CDR3 DNA: TGTGCCAGCAGGGGGGCGCTTGGCTATGGCTACACCTTC; CDR3 protein: CASRGALGYGYTF
V gene: TRBV28; D gene: .; clone size: .; J gene: TRBJ1-1; CDR3 DNA: TGTGCCAGCGGGAAATATAAAGGAACTGAAGCTTTCTTT; CDR3 protein: CASGKYKGTEAFF
V gene: TRBV11-2; D gene: .; clone size: .; J gene: TRBJ1-2; CDR3 DNA: TGTGCCAGCAGCTCCGCCCAGGGGAACTACTATGGCTACACCTTC; CDR3 protein: CASSSAQGNYYGYTF
V gene: TRBV7-3; D gene: .; clone size: many; J gene: TRBJ2-5; CDR3 DNA: TGTGCCAGCAGCTTAGGTGGCAAGCAAGAGACCCAGTACTTC; CDR3 protein: CASSLGGKQETQYF